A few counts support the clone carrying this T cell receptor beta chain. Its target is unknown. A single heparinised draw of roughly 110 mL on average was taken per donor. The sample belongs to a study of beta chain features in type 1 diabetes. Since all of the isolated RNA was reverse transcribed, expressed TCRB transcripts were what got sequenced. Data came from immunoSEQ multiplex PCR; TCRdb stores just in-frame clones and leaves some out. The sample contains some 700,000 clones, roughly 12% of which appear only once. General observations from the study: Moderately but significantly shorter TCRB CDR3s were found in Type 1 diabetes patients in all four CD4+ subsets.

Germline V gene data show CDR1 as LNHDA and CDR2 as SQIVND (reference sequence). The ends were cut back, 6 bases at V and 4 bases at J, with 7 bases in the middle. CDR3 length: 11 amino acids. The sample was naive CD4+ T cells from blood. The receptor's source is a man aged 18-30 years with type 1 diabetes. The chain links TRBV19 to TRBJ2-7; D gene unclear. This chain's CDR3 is CASRHHYEQYF. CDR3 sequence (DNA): TGTGCCAGTAGACACCATTACGAGCAGTACTTC.